This T cell receptor beta chain was sequenced for a study of OX40 agonist ivuxolimab in advanced cancers. General notes on the study: Ivuxolimab was an agonistic, fully human IgG2 monoclonal antibody directed against OX40 (CD134), a costimulatory receptor. In the dose-escalation cohort, 82.7% of patients were male, and the mean age was 60 years with a range of roughly 23 to 79. Intravenous ivuxolimab was administered to patients every 2 weeks at six dose levels: 0.01, 0.1, 0.3, 1.5, 3 and 10 mg/kg. Peripheral TCRbeta sequencing aimed to test whether ivuxolimab altered TCR sequence diversity and caused clonal T-cell expansion. The monotherapy dose-escalation portion (N = 52 patients) of the phase I ivuxolimab trial is reported in the paper. Of the roughly 51 patients in dose escalation, about 20 had hepatocellular carcinoma, approximately 15 had melanoma, 9 had renal cell carcinoma and 9 had head and neck cancer. Prior anti-PD-1, anti-PD-L1 or anti-CTLA-4 therapy was permitted, and checkpoint inhibitors had been received by about 37% of dose-escalation patients. Partial responses occurred in three dose-escalation patients: two with cutaneous melanoma and one with hepatocellular carcinoma. Broad study findings and their caveats: In partial responders in the 0.1-3.0 mg/kg groups, normalized peripheral clonal expansion was found to be among the lowest, especially among CD8+ T cells. On average, CD8+ T cells showed more expanded clones than CD4+ T cells after ivuxolimab. Clonal expansion of both CD4+ and CD8+ blood T cells was observed from baseline to week 6 at doses 0.1 to 3.0 mg/kg. Low levels of normalized T-cell clonal expansion were also shown by some nonresponding patients. Which antigens the clonally expanded peripheral T cells were specific for was not determined.

The trial excluded patients who had a history of autoimmune disease or who were on systemic immunosuppression. Peripheral blood for TCR sequencing was drawn from every dose cohort at baseline, at cycle 4 day 1 and at cycle 7 day 1. The samples were taken from a phase I, first-in-human, multicenter, open-label dose-escalation trial of ivuxolimab. Adults with locally advanced or metastatic melanoma, renal cell carcinoma, hepatocellular carcinoma or head and neck squamous cell carcinoma were enrolled in the trial. CD4+ and CD8+ T cells were sorted separately from peripheral blood before TCR sequencing. In its sample, this clone was seen a few times. Its antigen is not yet known. Base qualities are not recorded, but no much larger clone differs from it by a single base. Genomic DNA was extracted from sorted cells for sequencing of the TCRbeta CDR3 region. The immunoSEQ Assay was used to sequence the TCRbeta CDR3 regions. The source is immuneACCESS, and TCRdb retained only in-frame sequences with V and J called. Part of the clones is not carried over; for the studies checked, unresolved V genes explain less than half of this, and the remainder is unexplained. Across this sample there are about 100,000 clones, with around 85% seen only once. The ten largest clones represent over 4.5% of the sample.

Per the germline V gene (reference sequence), SEHNR is the CDR1 and FQNEAQ is the CDR2. Trimming removed 5 bases from V and 2 bases from J, leaving 12 bases between the germline ends. The CDR3 numbers 14 residues from cysteine through phenylalanine. Only CDR3 DNA remains: 42 bases, in frame from the first base. The chain uses TRBV7-9 and TRBJ1-2; tentative D gene TRBD1, with 5 bases matching. This specimen consisted of CD4+ or CD8+ T cells sorted from blood, obtained in a trial of the OX40 agonist ivuxolimab. This receptor was obtained from an adult with an advanced solid tumor such as melanoma, head and neck, liver or kidney cancer. CDR3 loop: CASSRGEGNYGYTF. The DNA is TGTGCCAGCAGCCGAGGGGAGGGGAACTATGGCTACACCTTC.